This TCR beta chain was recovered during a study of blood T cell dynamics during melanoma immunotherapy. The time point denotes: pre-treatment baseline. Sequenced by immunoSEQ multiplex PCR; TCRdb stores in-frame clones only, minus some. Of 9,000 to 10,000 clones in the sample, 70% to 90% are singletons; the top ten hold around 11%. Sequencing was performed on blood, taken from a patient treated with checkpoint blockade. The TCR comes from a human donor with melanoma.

DNA for the CDR3: TGTGCCAGCAGCCCATTGGGGGACCTCTATGGCTACACCTTC. Protein product: CASSPLGDLYGYTF. V is TRBV25-1 and J is TRBJ1-2; a possible D gene is TRBD1 (5 bases). Germline V CDR1 and CDR2: MGHDK, SYGVNS. V was trimmed by 6 bases and J by 4 bases, leaving 15 bases between them. This CDR3 comprises 14 residues.